One sample yielded the 32 T cell receptor beta chains listed below, sequenced in a study of T cell responses to AZD1222 COVID-19 vaccine. Profiled with immunoSEQ multiplex PCR; TCRdb holds only in-frame clones, not every one. This table holds about 170,000 clones, approximately 92% found once. Sequenced here: peripheral blood, sampled on day 0 of AZD1222 vaccination. The source of these receptors is an adult in good health.

The V and J genes are TRBV19 and TRBJ1-2; perhaps TRBD1 as D (5 bases). CDR1 and CDR2 (germline): LNHDA, SQIVND (reference sequence). V lost 0 bases and J 4 bases, leaving 9 bases between the germline ends. The CDR3 runs to 14 residues. The CDR3 DNA reads TGTGCCAGTAGTATAGATTCGGGGACCTATGGCTACACCTTC. It yields the protein CASSIDSGTYGYTF.

V and J are TRBV21-1 and TRBJ2-3. TRBV21-1 is a listed pseudogene. The CDR3 is made up of 12 amino acids. The CDR3 DNA is TGTGCCAGCAGGAACCGCACAGATACGCAGTATTTT. It specifies CASRNRTDTQYF.

J is TRBJ2-7 and V is TRBV27; D possibly matches TRBD1 or TRBD2 (5 bases each). The CDR3 consists of 14 residues. Germline assignment: CDR1 MNHEY and CDR2 SMNVEV (reference sequence). V dropped 6 bases and J dropped 4 bases, with 16 bases sitting between them. CDR3 protein: CASSPGRTPYEQYF. CDR3 nucleotides: TGTGCCAGCAGCCCGGGACGGACCCCGTACGAGCAGTACTTC.

The rearrangement links TRBV5-1 to TRBJ1-1; TRBD1 agrees at 7 bases. J gave up 0 bases and V 3 bases, and 2 bases lay outside the gene matches. The CDR3 contains 14 residues. Germline loops: CDR1 SGHRS, CDR2 YFSETQ. The CDR3 protein is CASSSTGMNTEAFF. The CDR3 DNA reads as TGCGCCAGCAGCTCGACAGGGATGAACACTGAAGCTTTCTTT.

The chain carries TRBV25-1 and TRBJ2-4; D is possibly TRBD1 (6 bases). Germline CDR1 and CDR2: MGHDK and SYGVNS. The V end was cut by 5 bases, the J end by 6 bases, with 14 bases between. The CDR3 covers 14 residues. CDR3 sequence (DNA): TGTGCCAGCAGTAAAACAGGGACCCGAAACATTCAGTACTTC. Translation gives CASSKTGTRNIQYF.

The chain carries TRBV2 and TRBJ1-2, with D unclear. The V gene's germline CDR1 is SNHLY and CDR2 FYNNEI. The CDR3 runs to 13 residues. Between the trimmed V and J ends, which lost 2 bases and 8 bases, there was a span of 12 bases. CDR3 residues: CASSERPTKGYTF. DNA of the CDR3: TGTGCCAGCAGTGAAAGGCCCACCAAGGGCTACACCTTC.

V and J are TRBV7-8 and TRBJ1-1; no definite D call. Germline lookup yields CDR1 SGHVS and CDR2 FQNEAQ. Trimming took 5 bases from V and 5 from J, leaving 12 bases between them. The CDR3 has 13 amino acids. CDR3 bases: TGTGCCAGCAGCATCCGGGAAGGAACTGAAGCTTTCTTT. Its translation: CASSIREGTEAFF. Full variable domain (rest looked up from reference TRBV7-8 and TRBJ1-1): GAGVSQSPRYKVAKRGQDVALRCDPISGHVSLFWYQQALGQGPEFLTYFQNEAQLDKSGLPSDRFFAERPEGSVSTLKIQRTQQEDSAVYLCASSIREGTEAFFGQGTRLTVV.

The genes are TRBV18 and TRBJ2-1, with 14 nucleotides matching TRBD2. Germline-derived CDR1 and CDR2 are KGHSH and LQKENI. V was clipped by 3 bases and J by 7 bases; unmatched bases: 8. CDR3 length: 17 residues. The DNA of the CDR3 is TGTGCCAGCTCACCGGGTGGCGGGACTAGCGGGAGAAATGAGCAGTTCTTC. It codes for CASSPGGGTSGRNEQFF.

The CDR3 DNA sequence: TGCGCCAGCAGCTACAGGGAGTACACTGAAGCTTTCTTT. This codes for CASSYREYTEAFF. The V gene is TRBV5-1, the J gene TRBJ1-1; TRBD1 is a possible D gene (6 bases). V was trimmed by 3 bases and J by 3 bases, leaving 9 bases between them. Germline loops: CDR1 SGHRS, CDR2 YFSETQ. The CDR3 has 13 amino acids. Full variable domain (remainder filled in from reference TRBV5-1 and TRBJ1-1): KAGVTQTPRYLIKTRGQQVTLSCSPISGHRSVSWYQQTPGQGLQFLFEYFSETQRNKGNFPGRFSGRQFSNSRSEMNVSTLELGDSALYLCASSYREYTEAFFGQGTRLTVV.

The chain is built from TRBV3-1 (or the pseudogene TRBV3-2) and TRBJ1-1; no firm D call. The CDR3 sequence is 12 residues long. Per the germline V gene, CDR1 is LGHDT and CDR2 is YNNKEL (reference sequence). Trimming took 4 bases from V and 7 from J, leaving 10 bases between them. The CDR3 loop is CASSLGKIEAFF. The CDR3 DNA is TGTGCCAGCAGCCTCGGAAAGATTGAAGCTTTCTTT.

The table lists this clone with a count of one. In nucleotides, the CDR3 is TGCGCCAGCAGCCCACACGGGGCTAGCGGGAGAAGCGATACGCAGTATTTT. It encodes CASSPHGASGRSDTQYF. V is TRBV5-1 and J is TRBJ2-3; 10 nucleotides match TRBD2. The CDR3 has 17 amino acids. The V gene's germline CDR1 is SGHRS and CDR2 YFSETQ. V lost 4 bases to trimming and J lost 6 bases; unmatched junction nucleotides: 14.

The rearrangement uses TRBV27 and TRBJ2-7; no definite D call. Germline loops: CDR1 MNHEY, CDR2 SMNVEV (reference sequence). V shed 5 bases and J shed 0 bases, with 8 bases lying between them. This CDR3 comprises 13 residues. The CDR3, as DNA: TGTGCCAGCAGTCCCTCAAACTCCTACGAGCAGTACTTC. Translation gives CASSPSNSYEQYF.

The rearrangement links TRBV3-1 (or the pseudogene TRBV3-2) to TRBJ1-1, with D perhaps matching TRBD1 (5 bases). Trimming cost V 1 base and J 4 bases, with 19 bases left between them. The germline V gene encodes CDR1 LGHDT and CDR2 YNNKEL (reference sequence). The CDR3 covers 17 residues. The CDR3 DNA is TGTGCCAGCAGCCAAGTCAACCTTCGGGGCTCCCCCACTGAAGCTTTCTTT. This codes for CASSQVNLRGSPTEAFF.

The chain links TRBV5-1 to TRBJ2-3, with 7 bases identical to TRBD2. CDR3 length: 16 amino acids. V shed 0 bases and J 4 bases; nucleotides not matched to a gene: 8. Germline CDR1 and CDR2: SGHRS and YFSETQ. CDR3: CASSLEGAGVPDTQYF. As DNA, the CDR3 is TGCGCCAGCAGCTTGGAAGGGGCGGGAGTGCCAGATACGCAGTATTTT.

The chain uses TRBV11-3 and TRBJ1-1; a weak D match, TRBD1 (5 bases). V dropped 5 bases and J dropped 5 bases, with 12 bases sitting between them. Looked up from germline, CDR1 is SGHNT and CDR2 is YENEEA. The CDR3 spans 13 residues. The CDR3 DNA sequence: TGTGCCAGCAGCCAGGGTTCGTGGACTGAAGCTTTCTTT. Translating it yields CASSQGSWTEAFF.

The gene calls are TRBV7-9 and TRBJ1-4; possibly TRBD1 for D (6 bases). The CDR3 spans 14 residues. In germline, CDR1 is SEHNR, CDR2 FQNEAQ (reference sequence). The V and J ends lost 4 bases and 4 bases respectively, with 10 bases between them. The CDR3 bases are TGTGCCAGCAGCTCCCGCAGGGGTAATGAAAAACTGTTTTTT. It codes for CASSSRRGNEKLFF.

The chain uses TRBV30 and TRBJ1-2; maybe TRBD1 (6 bases). CDR1 is GTSNPN and CDR2 is SVGIG in the germline V gene (reference sequence). The V and J ends lost 0 bases and 5 bases respectively, with 13 bases between them. The CDR3 consists of 14 residues. The CDR3 DNA sequence: TGTGCCTGGAGTGTCGGCAGGGGAAGATATGGCTACACCTTC. Translation: CAWSVGRGRYGYTF.

The V call is TRBV5-4, the J call TRBJ1-3; D remains unclear. The germline gives CDR1 SGHNT, CDR2 YYREEE (reference sequence). Trimming removed 0 bases from V and 8 bases from J, with 9 bases in between. The CDR3 is made up of 13 amino acids. The CDR3 loop reads CASSLGGSDTIYF. As DNA, the CDR3 is TGTGCCAGCAGCTTGGGAGGATCGGACACCATATATTTT.

This chain links TRBV19 with TRBJ2-2; no clear D. Germline loops: CDR1 LNHDA, CDR2 SQIVND (reference sequence). V was trimmed by 5 bases and J by 5 bases, leaving 6 bases between them. The CDR3 contains 12 residues. CDR3 sequence reads: CASSLMTGELFF. The CDR3 nucleotides are TGTGCCAGTAGTTTAATGACCGGGGAGCTGTTTTTT.

The chain links TRBV7-9 to TRBJ1-3, with D possibly matching TRBD1 (5 bases). Germline lookup yields CDR1 SEHNR and CDR2 FQNEAQ (reference sequence). CDR3 length equals 17 residues. V gave up 6 bases and J gave up 2 bases, with 20 bases separating them. CDR3: CASRPTGQGSTGNTIYF. The CDR3 DNA follows: TGTGCCAGCAGGCCCACCGGGCAGGGTAGTACTGGAAACACCATATATTTT.

This clone was picked up one time. The chain joins TRBV2 to TRBJ1-1; D remains ambiguous. Germline V gene lookup returns CDR1 SNHLY and CDR2 FYNNEI. The CDR3 consists of 13 residues. With 3 bases removed from V and 9 bases from J, the gap between germline ends came to 14 bases. This chain's CDR3 is CASSEETPTKAFF. In DNA, the CDR3 is TGTGCCAGCAGTGAGGAGACCCCGACAAAAGCTTTCTTT.

This chain uses TRBV6-2 or TRBV6-3 with TRBJ2-7; D remains ambiguous. Germline V gives CDR1 MNHEY, CDR2 SVGEGT. The ends were cut back, 2 bases at V and 1 base at J, with 3 bases in the middle. The CDR3 spans 12 residues. CDR3 nucleotide sequence: TGTGCCAGCAGTTACCGATCCTACGAGCAGTACTTC. Translated, it gives CASSYRSYEQYF.

The chain links TRBV11-2 to TRBJ2-1, with D tentatively TRBD2 (6 bases). The germline V gene encodes CDR1 SGHAT and CDR2 FQNNGV. V shed 3 bases and J shed 2 bases, with 17 bases lying between them. The CDR3 totals 17 residues. The CDR3: CASSFPRGASPYNEQFF. In DNA, the CDR3 is TGTGCCAGCAGCTTCCCCCGCGGGGCCTCCCCCTACAATGAGCAGTTCTTC.

This sequence joins TRBV7-9 and TRBJ1-5; D is unresolved. Trimming shortened V by 1 base and J by 1 base, and 8 bases separated the two germline ends. CDR3 length equals 15 residues. CDR1 SEHNR and CDR2 FQNEAQ come from the germline V gene (reference sequence). CDR3 bases: TGTGCCAGCAGCTTAGACAGCACGAGCAATCAGCCCCAGCATTTT. As protein: CASSLDSTSNQPQHF.

The chain combines TRBV30 with TRBJ2-7; D tentatively fits TRBD1 or TRBD2 (5 bases each). The CDR3 loop spans 13 amino acids. The V end lost 0 bases, the J end lost 1 base, and 7 bases lay between the germline ends. Germline V gives CDR1 GTSNPN, CDR2 SVGIG (reference sequence). Here the CDR3 DNA reads TGTGCCTGGAGTGTGGGACGGTCCTACGAGCAGTACTTC. Residues: CAWSVGRSYEQYF.

The chain employs TRBV12-3 or TRBV12-4 and TRBJ2-5, with TRBD1 as a possible D gene (6 bases). There are 13 residues in the CDR3. V was clipped by 5 bases and J by 0 bases, with 7 bases between them. The CDR3 loop reads CASSTGYQETQYF. CDR3 in DNA: TGTGCCAGCAGTACAGGGTACCAAGAGACCCAGTACTTC.

This clone was seen just once. This chain joins TRBV11-3 and TRBJ1-3, with D uncertain. CDR3 length: 15 residues. V gave up 3 bases and J gave up 0 bases, with 9 bases separating them. CDR1 and CDR2 from the germline V gene are SGHNT and YENEEA. The CDR3, as DNA: TGTGCCAGCAGCTTGGAGGACCACTCTGGAAACACCATATATTTT. Translated, it gives CASSLEDHSGNTIYF.

The gene calls are TRBV5-1 and TRBJ1-5; D call uncertain. V lost 3 bases to trimming and J lost 2 bases, with 9 bases between them. Germline CDR1 SGHRS, CDR2 YFSETQ. CDR3 size: 14 residues. CDR3 in amino acids: CASSWPRGNQPQHF. CDR3 DNA sequence: TGCGCCAGCAGCTGGCCACGGGGCAATCAGCCCCAGCATTTT.

This chain joins TRBV12-1 and TRBJ2-3. TRBV12-1 is tagged as a pseudogene. The CDR3 totals 15 residues. CDR3 in DNA: TGTGCCAGCCCACGACCAACCTATAACACAGATACGCAGTATTTT. Protein: CASPRPTYNTDTQYF.

The chain employs TRBV9 and TRBJ2-7; D is possibly TRBD2 (5 bases). Per the germline V gene, CDR1 is SGDLS and CDR2 is YYNGEE. Trimming cost V 4 bases and J 4 bases, with 12 bases left between them. The CDR3 has 13 residues. The CDR3 bases are TGTGCCAGCAGCCGCGCAGGAGGATACGAGCAGTACTTC. Its translation is CASSRAGGYEQYF.

The chain links TRBV4-1 to TRBJ1-2, with D perhaps TRBD1 (5 bases). CDR1 is MGHRA and CDR2 is YSYEKL in the germline V gene. Between the trimmed V and J ends, which lost 0 bases and 4 bases, there was a span of 18 bases. This CDR3 has 17 residues. CDR3 region: CASSQDRAAGPLYGYTF. The CDR3 DNA follows: TGCGCCAGCAGCCAAGATCGAGCCGCAGGGCCCCTCTATGGCTACACCTTC.

Notes on this clone: At one end, the junction sequence differs from germline, possibly due to a read error. The rearrangement uses TRBV12-3 or TRBV12-4 and TRBJ2-7; D gene unclear. This CDR3 is 12 amino acids long. CDR3 in DNA: TGTGCCAGCAGTCCGATCTCCCACGAGCAGTACTTC. Translation: CASSPISHEQYF.